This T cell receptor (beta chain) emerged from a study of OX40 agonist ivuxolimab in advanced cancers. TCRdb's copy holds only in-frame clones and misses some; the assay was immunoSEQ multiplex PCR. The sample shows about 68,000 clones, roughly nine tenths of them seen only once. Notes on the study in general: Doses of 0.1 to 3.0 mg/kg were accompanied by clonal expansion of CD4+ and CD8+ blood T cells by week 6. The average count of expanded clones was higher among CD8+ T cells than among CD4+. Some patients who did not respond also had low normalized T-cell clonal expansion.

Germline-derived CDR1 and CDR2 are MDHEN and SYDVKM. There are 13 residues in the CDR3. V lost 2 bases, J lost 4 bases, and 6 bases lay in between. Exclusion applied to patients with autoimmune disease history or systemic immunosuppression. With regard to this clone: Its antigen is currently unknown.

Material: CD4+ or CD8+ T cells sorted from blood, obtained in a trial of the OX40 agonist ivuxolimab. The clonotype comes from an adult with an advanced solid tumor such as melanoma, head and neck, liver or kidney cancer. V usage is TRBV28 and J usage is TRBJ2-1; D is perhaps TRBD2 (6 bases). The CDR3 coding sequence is TGTGCCAGCAGTTTAAGCGGGTACAATGAGCAGTTCTTC. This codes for CASSLSGYNEQFF.